The present T cell receptor (beta chain) was sequenced within a study of blood T cell repertoires in COVID-19. About the research overall: The study drew acute and convalescent COVID-19 samples from the United States, Italy and Spain. From T cells, B-cell-depleted T cells, or PBMCs came the material, which was cDNA or gDNA.

Unmatched junction bases numbered 8, after V lost 3 bases and J lost 9 bases. CDR1 and CDR2 (germline): SGHDN, FVKESK. This CDR3 comprises 15 residues. In the original processing: For nucleated cells, counts were estimated from reference gene primer amplification. The data were produced by immunoSEQ multiplex PCR, yet TCRdb's version contains in-frame clones alone and is incomplete. The V and J calls and clone size were taken over from that table, and D and trimming were inferred from the DNA. Found here are tens of thousands of clones, about 80% of them singletons; the top ten hold 13% to 15%. This chain links TRBV14 with TRBJ2-1; 10 bases agree with TRBD2. Sequencing was carried out using peripheral blood. The receptor's source is a man aged 50 to 60 with active or convalescent COVID-19. This chain's CDR3 is CASSQSSGGAFEQFF. The DNA for the CDR3 is TGTGCCAGCAGCCAGTCCAGCGGGGGGGCGTTTGAGCAGTTCTTC.